Described below is a single TCR beta chain sequence and its context. Its antigen is still unknown. This sample stems from a study of PD-1 blockade in mismatch repair-deficient tumors. Assay: immunoSEQ multiplex PCR; the TCRdb copy retains only in-frame clones and omits some. Of 50,000 or so clones listed, approximately 80% were seen once; the top ten hold about 3.5%. Overall study results and limits: Tumor-resident clones, often undetectable pretreatment in blood, expanded then contracted after pembrolizumab.

PCR or immunohistochemistry showed mismatch repair deficiency in every enrolled patient. The TCR-sequenced patients were a few responders to pembrolizumab. The sequenced sample was PBMCs, obtained before pembrolizumab treatment. The sequence came from an adult with mismatch repair-deficient cancer.

The CDR3 spells CASSGPGMNTEAFF. The CDR3 region has the DNA TGTGCCAGCAGCGGCCCAGGGATGAACACTGAAGCTTTCTTT. V is TRBV5-4 and J is TRBJ1-1, with a tentative D call TRBD1 (5 bases). There are 14 residues in the CDR3. V was cut by 4 bases and J by 0 bases, with 10 bases left in between. Germline lookup yields CDR1 SGHNT and CDR2 YYREEE (reference sequence).